In its sample, the clone carrying this T cell receptor (beta chain) was seen many times. This sample was taken from a study of low-dose radiotherapy and immunotherapy resistance in tumors. Across the whole study: Patients were treated with intravenous nivolumab at 240 mg every two weeks and were also dosed with ipilimumab at 1 mg/kg every six weeks. Every two weeks, the protocol called for intravenous cyclophosphamide at 200 mg/m2. It was given one day before each radiation and immunotherapy administration.

There are 16 residues in the CDR3. The germline V and J ends were trimmed by 0 bases and 6 bases, with 16 bases remaining between them. Germline values: CDR1 ENHRY, CDR2 SYGVKD. Priming of first-strand cDNA relied on TRAV- and TRBV-specific primers (covering alpha and beta chains). With a constant-region primer and a V-primer adapter, TCRs were subjected to roughly 18 PCR cycles of amplification. Each CDR3 protein is one row after TCRdb ran MiXCR on the reads. The sample lists about 80,000 distinct CDR3 sequences, 17% occurring once. Documented time point: after trial treatment. Treatment in this sample: LDRT plus nivolumab, ipilimumab, low-dose cyclophosphamide and aspirin (RACIN trial). The donors, trial participants, received nivolumab, ipilimumab, aspirin, low-dose cyclophosphamide and low-dose radiotherapy.

The source of this sequence is a male donor with prostate cancer. This rearrangement joins TRBV10-3 to TRBJ2-3; no firm D call. Source: PBMCs, taken after low-dose radiotherapy plus immunotherapy. The CDR3 bases are TGTGCCATCAGTGAGTCGACTCCTACCCTCGGGGATACGCAGTATTTT. Protein: CAISESTPTLGDTQYF.